This T cell receptor (beta chain) is drawn from a study of OX40 agonist ivuxolimab in advanced cancers. Findings and limits, study-wide: Antigens targeted by the expanded peripheral T cells were not determined. The study found that CD8+ T cells averaged more expanded clones than CD4+. Dosing at 0.1 to 3.0 mg/kg was accompanied by clonal expansion of CD4+ and CD8+ blood T cells by week 6.

Germline V lookup: CDR1 LGHNA, CDR2 YSLEER. The CDR3 loop spans 16 amino acids. Trimming took off 3 bases at V and 0 bases at J, with 14 bases between the two ends. Only in-frame clones appear in the TCRdb table, and some are missing; sequencing was by immunoSEQ multiplex PCR. This sample yields 40,000 to 60,000 clones, of which around 85% are seen a single time; 20% belongs to the top ten. Patients who had autoimmune disease history or got systemic immunosuppression were left out. On this clone: Its cognate antigen is unknown.

The origin of this receptor is an adult with an advanced solid tumor such as melanoma, head and neck, liver or kidney cancer. V and J are TRBV4-3 and TRBJ1-2; the D gene is possibly TRBD1 (6 bases). Sequences were derived from CD4+ or CD8+ T cells sorted from blood, sampled in a trial of the OX40 agonist ivuxolimab. CDR3 in amino acids: CASSQVRDIPNYGYTF. Written as DNA, the CDR3 is TGCGCCAGCAGCCAGGTCCGGGACATACCTAACTATGGCTACACCTTC.